Shown below are 6 T cell receptor beta chains from a single sample sequenced in a study of blood T cell repertoires in COVID-19. TCRdb keeps only in-frame clones here, not all; method: immunoSEQ multiplex PCR. Of around 180,000 clones in the sample, roughly 80% were seen once. Source material: PBMCs or T cells enriched from blood (not recorded which). The receptors stem from a man aged 50 to 60 who had recovered from COVID-19.

The genes are TRBV28 and TRBJ1-3; D ambiguous. V dropped 1 base and J dropped 0 bases, with 10 bases sitting between them. The CDR3 contains 16 residues. CDR1 is MDHEN and CDR2 is SYDVKM in the germline V gene. The CDR3 nucleotides are TGTGCCAGCAGTTTATCCCTCAGGATCTCTGGAAACACCATATATTTT. This codes for CASSLSLRISGNTIYF.

This clone was detected only a few times. The chain combines TRBV27 with TRBJ1-4; D gene unclear. Trimming cost V 6 bases and J 2 bases, with 7 bases left between them. This CDR3 is 13 amino acids long. CDR1 and CDR2 (germline): MNHEY, SMNVEV (reference sequence). For the CDR3, the DNA is TGTGCCAGCAGACCACTTACTAATGAAAAACTGTTTTTT. It translates to CASRPLTNEKLFF.

J is TRBJ2-3 and V is TRBV9; D perhaps matches TRBD1 (6 bases). V dropped 3 bases and J dropped 2 bases, with 19 bases sitting between them. Germline V gene data show CDR1 as SGDLS and CDR2 as YYNGEE. The CDR3 runs to 17 residues. The CDR3 loop is CASSGLDSRAPTDTQYF. In nucleotides, the CDR3 is TGTGCCAGCAGCGGATTGGACAGCAGGGCACCCACAGATACGCAGTATTTT.

The V gene is TRBV3-1 (or the pseudogene TRBV3-2), the J gene TRBJ2-1, with 10 bases that match TRBD1. V trimming: 3 bases; J trimming: 10 bases; junction bases outside the gene matches: 6. Germline CDR1 LGHDT, CDR2 YNNKEL (reference sequence). This CDR3 has 14 residues. As DNA, the CDR3 is TGTGCCAGCAGCCACGGACAGGGGGGACGGGAGCAGTTCTTC. Encoded protein: CASSHGQGGREQFF.

The chain joins TRBV6-6 to TRBJ2-7; 7 nucleotides agree with TRBD2. This CDR3 has 12 residues. Germline loops: CDR1 MNHNY, CDR2 SVGAGI (reference sequence). V trimming: 6 bases; J trimming: 2 bases; junction bases outside the gene matches: 1. The CDR3 is CASRGTTYEQYF. The CDR3 DNA reads as TGTGCCAGCAGAGGGACTACCTACGAGCAGTACTTC.

The chain has TRBV12-1 and TRBJ2-7; the table's D gene call, TRBD2, was not cross checked with the DNA. TRBV12-1 is listed as a pseudogene. This CDR3 region has 15 residues. CDR3 region: CASSFVPRVLGEQYF. As DNA, the CDR3 is TGTGCCAGCAGCTTTGTCCCCCGGGTTTTAGGCGAGCAGTACTTC.